These 15 T cell receptor beta chains were all obtained from the same sample, sequenced in a study of blood T cell repertoires in COVID-19. Only in-frame clones appear in the TCRdb table, and some are missing; sequencing was by immunoSEQ multiplex PCR. The top ten hold roughly 2.6% of the sample, which has under 200,000 clones, around 82% seen once. Material: peripheral blood. These TCRs come from a human donor with acute or convalescent COVID-19. The donor label of this sample is uncertain.

The chain carries TRBV5-8 and TRBJ1-4; 12 bases align to TRBD1. This CDR3 region has 18 residues. V shed 4 bases and J 0 bases; nucleotides not matched to a gene: 7. Germline values: CDR1 SGHTS, CDR2 YDEGEE. CDR3 amino acids: CASSRGQGALATNEKLFF. The CDR3 DNA follows: TGTGCCAGCAGCCGGGGACAGGGGGCCCTTGCAACTAATGAAAAACTGTTTTTT.

Only one count was recorded for this clone. The chain links TRBV6-5 to TRBJ2-5; 9 bases match TRBD2. The germline CDR1 and CDR2 sequences are MNHEY and SVGAGI. This CDR3 contains 13 residues. J gave up 3 bases and V 6 bases, and 2 bases lay outside the gene matches. The CDR3 here is CASRVAGEETQYF. The CDR3 region has the DNA TGTGCCAGCAGAGTAGCGGGAGAAGAGACCCAGTACTTC.

This chain joins TRBV12-5 and TRBJ2-2; possibly TRBD2 for D (6 bases). Germline V gene sequence: CDR1 LGHNT, CDR2 FRNRAP. Trimming cost V 0 bases and J 11 bases, with 19 bases left between them. The CDR3 is 16 amino acids. CDR3: CASGLVLDWGVGELFF. The DNA for the CDR3 is TGTGCTAGTGGTTTGGTACTGGATTGGGGGGTCGGAGAGCTGTTTTTT.

The gene calls are TRBV5-1 and TRBJ2-7, with 9 bases fitting TRBD1. V dropped 4 bases and J dropped 3; count of bases not matched to a gene: 5. This CDR3 region has 14 residues. CDR1 is SGHRS, CDR2 YFSETQ, per germline. The CDR3 sequence: CASSRDRDVYEQYF. For the CDR3, the DNA is TGCGCCAGCAGCAGGGACAGGGATGTCTACGAGCAGTACTTC.

The rearrangement uses TRBV11-2 and TRBJ1-2, with D unresolved. The V end lost 6 bases, the J end lost 8 bases, and 13 bases lay between the germline ends. The CDR3 sequence is 12 residues long. The V gene's germline CDR1 is SGHAT and CDR2 FQNNGV. For the CDR3, the DNA is TGTGCCAGCAGTTTACGAACTCGCGGCTACACCTTC. Translation: CASSLRTRGYTF.

This chain links TRBV30 with TRBJ1-5; perhaps TRBD1 as D (5 bases). CDR3 size: 15 residues. In germline, CDR1 is GTSNPN, CDR2 SVGIG (reference sequence). Trimming left V 2 bases short and J 3 bases short, with 14 bases between. Here the CDR3 DNA reads TGTGCCTGGAGTAGGGCGGGGGGTGACAATCAGCCCCAGCATTTT. Its translation: CAWSRAGGDNQPQHF.

The V and J genes are TRBV6-1 and TRBJ2-1; 8 bases align to TRBD1. This CDR3 comprises 14 residues. Trimming at V came to 8 bases and at J to 6 bases, leaving 9 bases not matched to a gene. The germline V gene encodes CDR1 MNHNS and CDR2 SASEGT. The CDR3 coding sequence is TGTGCCAGCCGGAGACAGGGGCAGGGCAATGAGCAGTTCTTC. Translating gives CASRRQGQGNEQFF.

V and J are TRBV28 and TRBJ2-5; 10 bases align to TRBD2. Germline values: CDR1 MDHEN, CDR2 SYDVKM. J was trimmed by 4 bases and V by 2 bases; bases with no gene match: 13. The CDR3 sequence is 18 residues long. In DNA, the CDR3 is TGTGCCAGCAGTTTAGTTGGCCTAGCGGGAGTGAATCCAGAGACCCAGTACTTC. Protein product: CASSLVGLAGVNPETQYF.

The chain combines TRBV20-1 with TRBJ2-7; D is uncertain. This CDR3 comprises 11 residues. The V end was cut by 0 bases, the J end by 4 bases, with 4 bases between. Germline V CDR1 and CDR2: DFQATT, SNEGSKA (reference sequence). CDR3: CSARDEYEQYF. In nucleotides, the CDR3 is TGCAGTGCTAGAGATGAGTACGAGCAGTACTTC.

The chain has TRBV10-3 and TRBJ1-2; 8 positions agree with TRBD1. With 11 bases clipped from V and 0 bases from J, the junction kept 11 bases outside the gene matches. CDR3 length equals 15 residues. Germline CDR1 is ENHRY and CDR2 is SYGVKD. CDR3 in amino acids: CARDRQGNPNYGYTF. CDR3 DNA sequence: TGTGCCCGAGATAGACAGGGGAACCCTAACTATGGCTACACCTTC.

This chain links TRBV5-6 with TRBJ1-2; 8 nucleotides agree with TRBD1. CDR3 length: 14 amino acids. V was clipped by 5 bases and J by 2 bases; unmatched bases: 5. Per the germline V gene, CDR1 is SGHDT and CDR2 is YYEEEE. The CDR3 protein is CASSDRGWNYGYTF. The CDR3 nucleotides are TGTGCCAGCAGTGACAGGGGCTGGAACTATGGCTACACCTTC.

Only one count was recorded for this clone. The rearrangement links TRBV9 to TRBJ2-2, with 10 bases identical to TRBD2. Unmatched junction bases numbered 5, after V lost 1 base and J lost 5 bases. The CDR3 runs to 16 residues. The V gene's germline CDR1 is SGDLS and CDR2 YYNGEE. CDR3 sequence reads: CASSVLAGVRTGELFF. CDR3 in DNA: TGTGCCAGCAGCGTACTAGCGGGAGTCAGAACCGGGGAGCTGTTTTTT.

The table lists this clone with a few counts. The chain links TRBV5-1 to TRBJ2-1; 7 bases fit TRBD2. Trimming cost V 2 bases and J 5 bases; bases outside gene matches: 7. The CDR3 contains 15 residues. Looked up from germline, CDR1 is SGHRS and CDR2 is YFSETQ. The CDR3 sequence is CASSLTHRGDNEQFF. The DNA for the CDR3 is TGCGCCAGCAGCTTAACCCACCGGGGGGACAATGAGCAGTTCTTC.

The chain links TRBV3-1 (or the pseudogene TRBV3-2) to TRBJ1-4; D may be TRBD1 (5 bases). The CDR3 length is 12 residues. Germline loops: CDR1 LGHDT, CDR2 YNNKEL (reference sequence). V was trimmed by 8 bases and J by 5 bases, leaving 9 bases between them. CDR3 coding DNA: TGTGCCAGCCACGGGGGGAATGAAAAACTGTTTTTT. Its translation is CASHGGNEKLFF.

The J gene is TRBJ2-7, the V gene TRBV18, with 9 bases identical to TRBD1. Germline loops: CDR1 KGHSH, CDR2 LQKENI. J was trimmed by 7 bases and V by 3 bases; bases with no gene match: 10. The CDR3 has 15 residues. This CDR3 is CASSPDRGWMREQYF. The CDR3 region has the DNA TGTGCCAGCTCACCGGACAGGGGATGGATGCGGGAGCAGTACTTC.